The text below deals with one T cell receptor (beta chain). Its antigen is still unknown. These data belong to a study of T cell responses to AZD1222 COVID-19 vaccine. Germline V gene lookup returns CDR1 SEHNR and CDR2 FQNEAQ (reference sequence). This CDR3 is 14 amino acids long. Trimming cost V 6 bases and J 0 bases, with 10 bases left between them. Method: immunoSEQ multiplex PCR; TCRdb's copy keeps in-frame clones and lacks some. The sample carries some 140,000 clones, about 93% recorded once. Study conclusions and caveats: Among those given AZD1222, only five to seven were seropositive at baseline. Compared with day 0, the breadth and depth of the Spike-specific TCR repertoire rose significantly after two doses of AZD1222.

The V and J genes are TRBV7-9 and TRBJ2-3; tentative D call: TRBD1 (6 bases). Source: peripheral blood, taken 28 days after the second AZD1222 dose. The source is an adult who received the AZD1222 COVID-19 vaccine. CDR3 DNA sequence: TGTGCCAGCAGGGACACAGGGAGCACAGATACGCAGTATTTT. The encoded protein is CASRDTGSTDTQYF.